The source of this TCR beta chain is a study of blood T cells in healthy people across ages. Primed by a sample-barcoded 5' primer and a J-beta primer mix, a second PCR proceeded for about 6 to 12 cycles. Every sample gave at least 2.5 million paired-end reads containing CDR3. TCRdb independently ran MiXCR on the 5' RACE reads; one entry per CDR3 protein. In the table there are 800,000 or so distinct CDR3 sequences, approximately 59% of which are singletons. Germline trimming cut 6 bases from V and 4 bases from J; bases unmatched to any gene: 5. The CDR3 covers 13 residues. Germline V lookup: CDR1 SQVTM, CDR2 ANQGSEA. Study-wide findings and caveats: More naive CD4+ cells and higher diversity were found in long-lived than in aged donors.

A few counts support this clonotype. Its specificity is not known. The chain has TRBV29-1 and TRBJ2-7; 11 bases match TRBD1. The clonotype was recovered from a man aged 25 to 40 in good health. Sequencing was performed on blood. In DNA form, the CDR3 reads TGCAGCGTCAGGACAGGGGGCGGGTACGAGCAGTACTTC. It yields the protein CSVRTGGGYEQYF.